Each of the 24 T cell receptor beta chains below was sequenced from the same sample in a study of blood T cell repertoires in COVID-19. Clones were sequenced by immunoSEQ multiplex PCR, and TCRdb holds only the in-frame ones, with some missing. The sample has about 180,000 clones, about 91% seen once. Sequencing was done on a sample of peripheral blood. Source of these receptors: a woman younger than 45 with acute or convalescent COVID-19.

V usage is TRBV28 and J usage is TRBJ2-7; D ambiguous. Germline CDR1 reads MDHEN; CDR2 reads SYDVKM. The CDR3 is 14 residues long. V lost 7 bases, J lost 0 bases, and 13 bases lay in between. CDR3 residues: CASTPSPHSYEQYF. The CDR3 nucleotides are TGTGCCAGCACGCCTAGTCCGCACTCCTACGAGCAGTACTTC.

The genes are TRBV18 and TRBJ1-4; D ambiguous. The CDR3 covers 14 residues. Per germline, CDR1 KGHSH and CDR2 LQKENI. Trimming took 3 bases from V and 0 from J, leaving 5 bases between them. The CDR3 DNA is TGTGCCAGCTCACCGACTTCAACTAATGAAAAACTGTTTTTT. It codes for CASSPTSTNEKLFF.

The sample holds one count of this clone. This chain's CDR3 is CASSQETNTEAFF. CDR3 coding DNA: TGTGCCAGCTCACAGGAGACCAACACTGAAGCTTTCTTT. The V and J genes are TRBV18 and TRBJ1-1; D is unclear. With 4 bases removed from V and 2 bases from J, the gap between germline ends came to 8 bases. The CDR3 length is 13 residues. CDR1 and CDR2 from the germline V gene are KGHSH and LQKENI.

This clone has just one count. The chain couples TRBV2 to TRBJ1-2, with 10 bases matching TRBD1. From germline, CDR1 is SNHLY and CDR2 FYNNEI. The V gene end was trimmed by 5 bases and the J gene end by 5 bases; junction bases not matched to a gene: 8. The length of the CDR3 is 15 residues. The CDR3 reads CASSPDRGLEYGYTF. CDR3 bases: TGTGCCAGCAGTCCAGACAGGGGGCTAGAGTATGGCTACACCTTC.

This clone was counted a single time. The rearrangement joins TRBV11-2 to TRBJ2-1; 11 bases map to TRBD2. Trimming took 2 bases from V and 0 from J; bases not matched to a gene: 3. The CDR3 is made up of 17 amino acids. The V gene's germline CDR1 is SGHAT and CDR2 FQNNGV. The CDR3 region has the DNA TGTGCCAGCAGCTTATTAGCGGGAGGGGTCTCCTACAATGAGCAGTTCTTC. Protein: CASSLLAGGVSYNEQFF.

The gene calls are TRBV19 and TRBJ1-1; TRBD1 agrees at 7 bases. The junction had 15 bases not matched to a gene; V was cut back by 7 bases and J by 7 bases. This CDR3 is 15 amino acids long. Looked up from germline, CDR1 is LNHDA and CDR2 is SQIVND (reference sequence). CDR3 DNA: TGTGCCAGTAACACAAGGGCCGGGACAGCCCTTGAAGCTTTCTTT. Its protein is CASNTRAGTALEAFF.

The gene calls are TRBV20-1 and TRBJ2-2; D might be TRBD1 (7 bases). Per germline, CDR1 DFQATT and CDR2 SNEGSKA (reference sequence). This CDR3 comprises 19 residues. V shed 3 bases and J shed 0 bases, with 23 bases lying between them. The CDR3 sequence is CSASWAGGSIAANTGELFF. CDR3 nucleotides: TGCAGTGCTAGTTGGGCAGGGGGGAGCATCGCCGCGAACACCGGGGAGCTGTTTTTT.

The chain links TRBV19 to TRBJ1-1, with D tentatively TRBD1 (6 bases). The CDR3 has 15 residues. Germline loops: CDR1 LNHDA, CDR2 SQIVND (reference sequence). Trimming shortened V by 5 bases and J by 5 bases, and 18 bases separated the two germline ends. The CDR3, as DNA: TGTGCCAGTAGTCCAATTGGGAAGGGGGGGACTGAAGCTTTCTTT. It translates to CASSPIGKGGTEAFF. Filled out from reference TRBV19 and TRBJ1-1, the complete variable domain reads DGGITQSPKYLFRKEGQNVTLSCEQNLNHDAMYWYRQDPGQGLRLIYYSQIVNDFQKGDIAEGYSVSREKKESFPLTVTSAQKNPTAFYLCASSPIGKGGTEAFFGQGTRLTVV.

The chain joins TRBV28 to TRBJ1-3; TRBD1 is a possible D gene (5 bases). The CDR3 contains 12 residues. Trimming pared 3 bases from V and 7 bases from J, leaving 7 bases between. The germline CDR1 and CDR2 sequences are MDHEN and SYDVKM. DNA of the CDR3: TGTGCCAGCAGTTTCCGGGGGAACACCATATATTTT. Encoded protein: CASSFRGNTIYF.

This chain connects TRBV28 to TRBJ2-2, with a possible D match to TRBD1 (7 bases). There are 16 residues in the CDR3. The V gene lost 5 bases and the J gene lost 4 bases, with 17 bases spanning the gap. Germline assignment: CDR1 MDHEN and CDR2 SYDVKM. The CDR3 coding sequence is TGTGCCAGCAGTCCCAGGACAGGAGGGAGCACCGGGGAGCTGTTTTTT. This gives the protein CASSPRTGGSTGELFF.

This clone was counted only a few times. The chain carries TRBV3-1 (or the pseudogene TRBV3-2) and TRBJ2-3; 7 nucleotides match TRBD2. The V gene's germline CDR1 is LGHDT and CDR2 YNNKEL (reference sequence). The ends lost 4 bases at V and 0 bases at J; junction bases unmatched: 10. This CDR3 is built from 17 residues. CDR3 nucleotide sequence: TGTGCCAGCAGCCCCTCTCGGGCAGCGGGGAGCACAGATACGCAGTATTTT. The encoded protein is CASSPSRAAGSTDTQYF.

The V gene is TRBV18, the J gene TRBJ2-1; 7 bases fit TRBD1. Germline V gives CDR1 KGHSH, CDR2 LQKENI. CDR3 length: 12 residues. V trimming: 6 bases; J trimming: 15 bases; junction bases outside the gene matches: 11. The DNA for the CDR3 is TGTGCCAGCTCGCCAATCCAGACAGGGAGGTTCTTC. It encodes CASSPIQTGRFF.

V and J are TRBV2 and TRBJ2-3; no firm D call. Deletions cut 8 bases from V and 0 bases from J, with 9 bases between. The CDR3 length is 13 residues. Germline V gives CDR1 SNHLY, CDR2 FYNNEI. The CDR3 here is CASGSFSTDTQYF. The CDR3 DNA reads as TGTGCCAGCGGTAGTTTTAGCACAGATACGCAGTATTTT.

V usage is TRBV18 and J usage is TRBJ1-1; D gene unclear. Germline lookup yields CDR1 KGHSH and CDR2 LQKENI. This CDR3 is built from 12 residues. Trimming shortened V by 6 bases and J by 4 bases, and 9 bases separated the two germline ends. The CDR3 bases are TGTGCCAGCTCGGAGGGCATCACTGAAGCTTTCTTT. As protein: CASSEGITEAFF.

The chain is built from TRBV30 and TRBJ1-2; tentative D call: TRBD1 (5 bases). CDR1 and CDR2 from the germline V gene are GTSNPN and SVGIG (reference sequence). Trimming left V 4 bases short and J 2 bases short, with 11 bases between. The CDR3 consists of 13 residues. In DNA form, the CDR3 reads TGTGCCTGGACCCAGGGTCTCAACTATGGCTACACCTTC. This sequence encodes CAWTQGLNYGYTF.

The CDR3: CASSLAGGADTQYF. The CDR3 DNA follows: TGTGCCAGCAGCCTAGCGGGAGGGGCAGATACGCAGTATTTT. V is TRBV6-5 and J is TRBJ2-3; 12 positions match TRBD2. Per germline, CDR1 MNHEY and CDR2 SVGAGI. Trimming cost V 6 bases and J 4 bases; bases outside gene matches: 2. The CDR3 has 14 residues.

The gene calls are TRBV7-8 and TRBJ2-7; 9 bases line up with TRBD1. Germline V gene sequence: CDR1 SGHVS, CDR2 FQNEAQ. V lost 0 bases to trimming and J lost 6 bases; unmatched junction nucleotides: 3. The length of the CDR3 is 14 residues. This chain's CDR3 is CASSLAGQGFEQYF. The CDR3 DNA reads as TGTGCCAGCAGCTTAGCGGGACAGGGCTTCGAGCAGTACTTC.

A few counts support this clone. In DNA form, the CDR3 reads TGTGCCAGCAGTTACTCTGCGGGGGTCACCTACGAGCAGTACTTC. It is translated as CASSYSAGVTYEQYF. J is TRBJ2-7 and V is TRBV6-5, with TRBD2 identical over 7 bases. The CDR3 covers 15 residues. J lost 2 bases, V lost 0 bases, and 4 bases had no gene match. Germline CDR1 MNHEY, CDR2 SVGAGI.

This chain uses TRBV2 with TRBJ2-7; the match to TRBD1 covers 7 bases. The CDR3 totals 15 residues. V dropped 6 bases and J dropped 0; count of bases not matched to a gene: 8. The germline V gene has CDR1 SNHLY and CDR2 FYNNEI. The CDR3 coding sequence is TGTGCCAGCAGGCAATACAGGGGTCTCTCCTACGAGCAGTACTTC. Translation gives CASRQYRGLSYEQYF.

This chain links TRBV5-1 with TRBJ1-2; the D gene is possibly TRBD1 (5 bases). Trimming took off 0 bases at V and 6 bases at J, with 12 bases between the two ends. This CDR3 region has 14 residues. Germline CDR1 and CDR2: SGHRS and YFSETQ. CDR3 in amino acids: CASSLGPDRNGYTF. CDR3 in DNA: TGCGCCAGCAGCTTGGGCCCCGACAGAAATGGCTACACCTTC.

The rearrangement joins TRBV6-5 to TRBJ1-6; D remains ambiguous. The CDR3 has 14 residues. V dropped 8 bases and J dropped 7 bases, with 15 bases sitting between them. Per the germline V gene, CDR1 is MNHEY and CDR2 is SVGAGI. The CDR3 DNA reads as TGTGCCAGCGCTTTCCCGGGATTAAATTCACCCCTCCACTTT. This codes for CASAFPGLNSPLHF.

The chain is built from TRBV28 and TRBJ1-6, with a possible D match to TRBD1 (5 bases). This CDR3 is built from 15 residues. Trimming cost V 3 bases and J 7 bases, with 13 bases left between them. Germline CDR1 MDHEN, CDR2 SYDVKM. DNA for the CDR3: TGTGCCAGCAGTTTTGGCGGGACGGAAAATTCACCCCTCCACTTT. This translates into CASSFGGTENSPLHF.

The genes are TRBV5-5 and TRBJ2-7; 7 bases align to TRBD1. This CDR3 has 13 residues. CDR1 and CDR2 from the germline V gene are SGHKS and YYEKEE (reference sequence). Trimming took 4 bases from V and 2 from J; bases not matched to a gene: 3. CDR3 in DNA: TGTGCCAGCAGCCGTGGGACAGCCTACGAGCAGTACTTC. Residues: CASSRGTAYEQYF.

Only a few counts were recorded for this clone. The rearrangement uses TRBV3-1 (or the pseudogene TRBV3-2) and TRBJ1-2, with 10 positions matching TRBD1. The germline gives CDR1 LGHDT, CDR2 YNNKEL (reference sequence). V was clipped by 6 bases and J by 7 bases; unmatched bases: 11. This CDR3 is 15 amino acids long. The CDR3 coding sequence is TGTGCCAGCAGAGAGTCCGGGACAGGGGACTTTGGCTACACCTTC. The encoded protein is CASRESGTGDFGYTF.